These T cell receptor beta chains were read from a single sample in a study of cytomegalovirus exposure and HLA in healthy donors. Only in-frame clones appear in the TCRdb table, and some are missing; sequencing was by immunoSEQ multiplex PCR. The sample contains about 73,000 clones, about 75% of which appear only once. Sequenced input: PBMCs. Receptors originate from a man between 70 and 80 years old in good health and CMV-seronegative. Each CDR3 is given with its conserved first and last residue. D genes are given only for firm matches.

d_call: TRBD2; v_call: TRBV6-5; cdr3_aa: CASRGLANEQFF
d_call: TRBD2; v_call: TRBV27; cdr3_aa: CASRLIAGRTDTQYF
d_call: .; v_call: TRBV7-9; cdr3_aa: CSSTLPTMAHSGNTIYF
d_call: TRBD1; v_call: TRBV7-6; cdr3_aa: CASSPGQGNEKLFF
d_call: .; v_call: TRBV4-3; cdr3_aa: CASSPALSYEQYF
d_call: TRBD1; v_call: TRBV7-8; cdr3_aa: CASSLGQGAGYTF
d_call: .; v_call: TRBV6-1; cdr3_aa: CASSALVNTEAFF
d_call: TRBD1; v_call: TRBV4-1; cdr3_aa: CASSSGQGNIQYF
d_call: .; v_call: TRBV7-2; cdr3_aa: CASSPRTTPYEQYF
d_call: .; v_call: TRBV5-5; cdr3_aa: CASSPLGAGYTF
d_call: .; v_call: TRBV10-2; cdr3_aa: CASSTGWGNTIYF
d_call: TRBD1; v_call: TRBV18; cdr3_aa: CASGKQGFYEQYF
d_call: TRBD2; v_call: TRBV7-2; cdr3_aa: CASSSGLAGSPYEQYF
d_call: .; v_call: TRBV18; cdr3_aa: CASSPFEGPFSYNEQFF
d_call: .; v_call: TRBV5-1; cdr3_aa: CASSLVLGANYNEQFF
d_call: TRBD1; v_call: TRBV2; cdr3_aa: CASSDATGVFSPLHF
d_call: .; v_call: TRBV2; cdr3_aa: CASSDLTVAETQYF
d_call: .; v_call: TRBV18; cdr3_aa: CASSPTEETQYF
d_call: .; v_call: TRBV7-2; cdr3_aa: CASSPGGVGTYEQYF
d_call: TRBD2; v_call: TRBV5-6; cdr3_aa: CASSGLAVSETQYF
d_call: TRBD2; v_call: TRBV9; cdr3_aa: CASSVGGLAGEEQETQYF
d_call: .; v_call: TRBV18; cdr3_aa: CASSPQALLNTEAFF
d_call: TRBD1; v_call: TRBV19; cdr3_aa: CASSIGQGRGYGYTF
d_call: .; v_call: TRBV7-9; cdr3_aa: CSSSFFLGYTF
d_call: .; v_call: TRBV11-2; cdr3_aa: CASSLWENGKLFF
d_call: .; v_call: TRBV5-5; cdr3_aa: CASSWLSNQPQHF
d_call: TRBD1; v_call: TRBV6-5; cdr3_aa: CASSWTGGTEAFF
d_call: .; v_call: TRBV4-1; cdr3_aa: CASSPRNWRSTGELFF
d_call: .; v_call: TRBV27; cdr3_aa: CASRPDNSGNTIYF
d_call: .; v_call: TRBV7-9; cdr3_aa: CSSSKRAAEQYF
d_call: .; v_call: TRBV28; cdr3_aa: CASSTAQGTQHF
d_call: TRBD1; v_call: TRBV27; cdr3_aa: CASRKTGTGGNQPQHF
d_call: .; v_call: TRBV30; cdr3_aa: CAWSSPPTDTQYF
d_call: TRBD1; v_call: TRBV6-5; cdr3_aa: CASSATGGDSPLHF
d_call: TRBD1; v_call: TRBV5-6; cdr3_aa: CASSLTGAQETQYF
d_call: .; v_call: TRBV30; cdr3_aa: CAWSDSADTQYF
d_call: TRBD1; v_call: TRBV18; cdr3_aa: CASSRGQESQPQHF
d_call: TRBD1; v_call: TRBV18; cdr3_aa: CASSRDRGVTDTQYF
d_call: .; v_call: TRBV18; cdr3_aa: CASSPPAGSYGYTF
d_call: .; v_call: TRBV5-1; cdr3_aa: CASSLLGGSGANVLTF
d_call: .; v_call: TRBV19; cdr3_aa: CASSMTSGNTGELFF
d_call: TRBD2; v_call: TRBV28; cdr3_aa: CASSSSGDNTYEQYF
d_call: TRBD1; v_call: TRBV5-5; cdr3_aa: CASSPGQGPYWEQYF
d_call: .; v_call: TRBV28; cdr3_aa: CASSLPRTGNQPQHF
d_call: TRBD1; v_call: TRBV30; cdr3_aa: CAWSTGALTYEQYF
d_call: .; v_call: TRBV30; cdr3_aa: CAWSGPRTRNGSPLHF
d_call: TRBD1; v_call: TRBV9; cdr3_aa: CASSVDLGQGIYEQYF
d_call: TRBD1; v_call: TRBV7-9; cdr3_aa: CASSSGTVREKLFF
d_call: .; v_call: TRBV7-9; cdr3_aa: CASSLRLYNEQFF
d_call: TRBD1; v_call: TRBV28; cdr3_aa: CASSQTGSSNQPQHF
d_call: .; v_call: TRBV13; cdr3_aa: CASSLLLSYNEQFF
d_call: TRBD2; v_call: TRBV30; cdr3_aa: CAWSVLAGTKTQYF
d_call: TRBD1; v_call: TRBV7-9; cdr3_aa: CASSRTGNYGYTF
d_call: .; v_call: TRBV27; cdr3_aa: CASSPPVSYEQYF
d_call: TRBD2; v_call: TRBV7-2; cdr3_aa: CASSSLGDYWAQYF